The entry that follows covers one T cell receptor (beta chain) sequence. The data are from a study of T cell changes during pregnancy in multiple sclerosis. The CDR3 has 15 residues. V lost 4 bases to trimming and J lost 1 base; unmatched junction nucleotides: 3. Germline V lookup: CDR1 MGHRA, CDR2 YSYEKL. The assay was immunoSEQ multiplex PCR, and TCRdb's table has in-frame clones only and misses some. The data show tens of thousands of clones, around 93% seen once. The sequenced sample was CD4+ T cells from peripheral blood mononuclear cells, obtained in the third trimester of pregnancy. The rearrangement joins TRBV4-1 to TRBJ2-2, with 7 nucleotides matching TRBD1. The TCR was taken from a female donor with multiple sclerosis, enrolled in a pregnancy study. The CDR3 sequence is CASSRRDRNTGELFF. DNA of the CDR3: TGCGCCAGCAGCCGACGGGACAGGAACACCGGGGAGCTGTTTTTT.